This is a list of T cell receptor beta chains from one sample in a study of cytomegalovirus exposure and HLA in healthy donors. Repertoires were generated with immunoSEQ multiplex PCR, while TCRdb's copy carries only in-frame clones and drops some. The sample lists a few hundred thousand clones; around 81% were seen once. Sequenced: PBMCs. These receptors all stem from a woman aged 55-70 years in good health and CMV-seropositive. Both conserved end residues are part of each CDR3. D genes are given only for firm matches. The size field is filled for only some rows; it gives once, few, many or a size class.

D gene	clone size	CDR3 length	J gene	V gene	CDR3 protein	CDR3 DNA
TRBD2	few	14	TRBJ2-7	TRBV6-5	CASSTGLVGYEQYF	TGTGCCAGCAGTACGGGACTAGTCGGCTACGAGCAGTACTTC
TRBD1	-	14	TRBJ2-7	TRBV6-6	CASSLTGTYYEQYF	TGTGCCAGCAGTTTGACAGGGACGTACTACGAGCAGTACTTC
-	-	16	TRBJ1-3	TRBV28	CASSLGGWGSGNTIYF	TGTGCCAGCAGTTTAGGGGGCTGGGGCTCTGGAAACACCATATATTTT
TRBD2	-	16	TRBJ2-2	TRBV4-2	CASSQNWRERGGELFF	TGTGCCAGCAGCCAAAACTGGCGGGAGCGGGGCGGGGAGCTGTTTTTT
TRBD1	-	15	TRBJ2-7	TRBV6-6	CASSWEGTGVVEQYF	TGTGCCAGCAGTTGGGAGGGGACAGGGGTGGTTGAGCAGTACTTC
TRBD2	once	16	TRBJ2-1	TRBV7-3	CASSSHRSSGGNEQFF	TGTGCCAGCAGCTCCCACCGATCTAGCGGGGGCAATGAGCAGTTCTTC
TRBD1	-	14	TRBJ2-7	TRBV28	CASSSTGTGYEQYF	TGTGCCAGCAGTTCCACCGGGACAGGCTACGAGCAGTACTTC
TRBD2	-	15	TRBJ2-4	TRBV4-1	CASSQDRGGRNIQYF	TGCGCCAGCAGCCAAGATCGGGGAGGGCGCAACATTCAGTACTTC
TRBD2	few	15	TRBJ2-6	TRBV2	CASRGDYSGANVLTF	TGTGCCAGCAGAGGGGACTACTCTGGGGCCAACGTCCTGACTTTC
-	-	15	TRBJ1-2	TRBV7-9	CASSTYEKGHYGYTF	TGTGCCAGCAGCACCTACGAGAAGGGGCACTATGGCTACACCTTC
TRBD1	-	16	TRBJ1-2	TRBV12-5	CASGLLTGQANYGYTF	TGTGCTAGTGGTCTCCTGACAGGGCAGGCTAACTATGGCTACACCTTC
-	-	13	TRBJ2-2	TRBV4-1	CASSASGTGELFF	TGCGCCAGCAGCGCAAGCGGCACCGGGGAGCTGTTTTTT
-	-	14	TRBJ1-3	TRBV28	CASSSGIYGNTIYF	TGTGCCAGCAGCTCAGGTATCTACGGAAACACCATATATTTT
-	once	14	TRBJ2-3	TRBV13	CASSSGLGTDTQYF	TGTGCCAGCAGCTCGGGTTTGGGCACAGATACGCAGTATTTT
-	-	14	TRBJ1-1	TRBV10-3	CAITPREGNTEAFF	TGTGCCATCACCCCACGGGAGGGAAATACTGAAGCTTTCTTT
-	-	17	TRBJ1-6	TRBV5-4	CASSLDPTTVGNSPLHF	TGTGCCAGCAGCTTGGACCCTACGACTGTGGGTAATTCACCCCTCCACTTT
-	-	13	TRBJ2-7	TRBV5-5	CASSLAGKDEQYF	TGTGCCAGCAGCTTGGCAGGGAAGGACGAGCAGTACTTC
TRBD1	-	15	TRBJ1-1	TRBV18	CASSPQQGMNTEAFF	TGTGCCAGCTCACCACAACAGGGGATGAACACTGAAGCTTTCTTT
-	-	14	TRBJ2-1	TRBV5-1	CASSLTQAPNEQFF	TGCGCCAGCAGCTTGACACAGGCCCCCAATGAGCAGTTCTTC
-	once	14	TRBJ2-7	TRBV6-5	CASMASVAIGEQYF	TGTGCCAGCATGGCTAGCGTTGCTATAGGGGAGCAGTACTTC
-	-	14	TRBJ2-7	TRBV5-4	CASSPRLRGNEQYF	TGTGCCAGCAGCCCCCGCCTTCGAGGGAACGAGCAGTACTTC
TRBD2	-	15	TRBJ2-1	TRBV30	CAWAPRGGSYNEQFF	TGTGCCTGGGCGCCTCGGGGGGGCTCCTACAATGAGCAGTTCTTC
TRBD2	few	17	TRBJ2-7	TRBV18	CASSPPRYSGRSFEQYF	TGTGCCAGCTCACCACCCAGGTATAGCGGGAGGAGTTTCGAGCAGTACTTC
-	-	15	TRBJ1-4	TRBV7-9	CASSLKRPGFEKLFF	TGTGCCAGCAGCTTAAAACGGCCAGGTTTTGAAAAACTGTTTTTT
-	-	14	TRBJ2-2	TRBV2	CASSVETVNGELFF	TGTGCCAGCAGTGTCGAGACAGTTAACGGGGAGCTGTTTTTT
-	-	11	TRBJ2-7	TRBV11-3	CASSAGREQYF	TGTGCCAGCAGCGCGGGCCGCGAGCAGTACTTC
-	few	13	TRBJ1-1	TRBV10-2	CASSPGVSTEAFF	TGCGCCAGCAGCCCAGGGGTGAGCACTGAAGCTTTCTTT
-	-	14	TRBJ2-7	TRBV28	CRVGYRGSSYEQYF	TGTAGGGTGGGGTATAGGGGCTCCTCCTACGAGCAGTACTTC
TRBD1	-	14	TRBJ1-5	TRBV30	CAWSPGQGPQPQHF	TGTGCCTGGAGTCCCGGACAGGGGCCTCAGCCCCAGCATTTT
-	-	13	TRBJ1-6	TRBV5-8	CASRAGYNSPLHF	TGTGCCAGCCGTGCGGGATATAATTCACCCCTCCACTTT
TRBD2	-	15	TRBJ2-1	TRBV11-2	CASSSLRLAHNEQFF	TGTGCCAGCAGCTCCCTCCGACTAGCCCACAATGAGCAGTTCTTC
-	-	11	TRBJ2-7	TRBV28	CASIRGSEQYF	TGTGCCAGCATCAGGGGCTCCGAGCAGTACTTC
-	-	12	TRBJ2-7	TRBV15	CATSRASYEQYF	TGTGCCACCAGCAGAGCGAGCTACGAGCAGTACTTC
TRBD1	-	14	TRBJ2-2	TRBV9	CASSGTGGTGELFF	TGTGCCAGCAGCGGGACAGGGGGCACCGGGGAGCTGTTTTTT
TRBD1	-	17	TRBJ1-3	TRBV2	CASRTGVLLFSGNTIYF	TGTGCCAGTAGGACAGGGGTTCTCCTTTTCTCTGGAAACACCATATATTTT
TRBD2	-	15	TRBJ2-1	TRBV28	CASSSLFSGGGRQFF	TGTGCCAGCAGTTCTCTTTTTAGCGGGGGGGGAAGGCAGTTCTTC
TRBD1	-	14	TRBJ2-7	TRBV5-1	CASSLDRGLYEQYF	TGCGCCAGCAGTCTGGACAGGGGGCTCTACGAGCAGTACTTC
TRBD1	few	17	TRBJ2-4	TRBV19	CASSHLRTGLAKNIQYF	TGTGCCAGTAGTCACCTCAGGACAGGCCTAGCCAAAAACATTCAGTACTTC
-	once	16	TRBJ2-6	TRBV28	CASRPPSRSGANVLTF	TGTGCCAGCAGACCCCCGAGCCGATCTGGGGCCAACGTCCTGACTTTC